The 17 T cell receptor beta chains below were found in one sample sequenced in a study of T cells after yellow fever vaccination. Via MiXCR, TCRdb re-called the 5' RACE reads, giving one row per CDR3 protein. Of a few hundred thousand distinct CDR3 sequences listed, roughly 8.7% are singletons. The material sequenced was CD4+ T cells sorted from PBMCs, taken 5 days after the yellow fever booster vaccination. Receptors were obtained from a man younger than 30 who received the YFV17D yellow fever vaccine.

The sample holds a few counts of this clonotype. The chain combines TRBV29-1 with TRBJ2-7; D is perhaps TRBD1 (5 bases). CDR1 is SQVTM and CDR2 is ANQGSEA in the germline V gene. The CDR3 sequence is 13 residues long. The CDR3, as DNA: TGCAGAACAGGCCTAGGGATTACCTACGAGCAGTACGTC. Protein product: CRTGLGITYEQYV.

This clonotype was recorded many times. The chain combines TRBV12-3 or TRBV12-4 with TRBJ2-1, with 10 bases identical to TRBD1. The V segment lost 6 bases and the J segment 0 bases; nucleotides outside the gene matches: 8. CDR3 length: 17 residues. CDR3 region: CASSLDRGGPSYNEQFF. Here the CDR3 DNA reads TGTGCCAGCAGCTTGGACAGGGGGGGTCCCTCCTACAATGAGCAGTTCTTC.

This clonotype was seen a handful of times. The chain has TRBV7-2 and TRBJ1-1; TRBD1 matches 7 bases. Per germline, CDR1 SGHTA and CDR2 FQGNSA. Unmatched junction bases numbered 4, after V lost 5 bases and J lost 1 base. The CDR3 has 14 amino acids. CDR3 residues: CASSDRASNTEAFF. The CDR3 coding sequence is TGTGCCAGCAGCGACAGGGCCTCGAACACTGAAGCTTTCTTT.

This clonotype has at least ten counts. The V and J genes are TRBV7-8 and TRBJ1-1; TRBD1 might be the D (5 bases). The V and J ends lost 5 bases and 0 bases respectively, with 7 bases between them. Germline CDR1 SGHVS, CDR2 FQNEAQ. The length of the CDR3 is 13 residues. The CDR3 loop is CASSTRVNTEAFF. CDR3 nucleotides: TGTGCCAGCAGCACCAGGGTGAACACTGAAGCTTTCTTT.

Only a few counts were recorded for this clonotype. V and J are TRBV18 and TRBJ2-3; D is perhaps TRBD1 (5 bases). The CDR3 contains 16 residues. Germline lookup yields CDR1 KGHSH and CDR2 LQKENI. Trimming took 3 bases from V and 0 from J, leaving 13 bases between them. Written as DNA, the CDR3 is TGTGCCAGCTCACCGTACGCACAGGCGAGCACAGATACGCAGTATTTT. It specifies CASSPYAQASTDTQYF.

The chain has TRBV29-1 and TRBJ1-5; D perhaps matches TRBD1 (5 bases). The CDR3 has 15 residues. Germline lookup yields CDR1 SQVTM and CDR2 ANQGSEA. Trimming removed 4 bases at V and 3 bases at J, with 16 bases between. CDR3 amino acids: CSVAGSQGDNQPQHF. In DNA form, the CDR3 reads TGCAGCGTTGCAGGGAGTCAGGGAGACAATCAGCCCCAGCATTTT.

This rearrangement joins TRBV11-2 to TRBJ2-5; 14 bases map to TRBD2. CDR3 length: 16 amino acids. V was clipped by 3 bases and J by 5 bases; unmatched bases: 5. Germline V lookup: CDR1 SGHAT, CDR2 FQNNGV. DNA for the CDR3: TGTGCCAGCAGCTTCGGGACTAGCGGGGGTTTTGAGACCCAGTACTTC. Translating gives CASSFGTSGGFETQYF. The variable domain in full, with the rest retrieved from reference TRBV11-2 and TRBJ2-5, is EAGVAQSPRYKIIEKRQSVAFWCNPISGHATLYWYQQILGQGPKLLIQFQNNGVVDDSQLPKDRFSAERLKGVDSTLKIQPAKLEDSAVYLCASSFGTSGGFETQYFGPGTRLLVL.

There are many counts of this clonotype. V is TRBV7-2 and J is TRBJ2-3, with 9 positions matching TRBD2. Germline CDR1 and CDR2: SGHTA and FQGNSA. The length of the CDR3 is 14 residues. J gave up 5 bases and V 3 bases, and 3 bases lay outside the gene matches. The CDR3 here is CASSLAGGGDTQYF. DNA for the CDR3: TGTGCCAGCAGCTTGGCGGGGGGGGGAGATACGCAGTATTTT.

This clonotype was picked up many times. The V call is TRBV27, the J call TRBJ2-5, with 13 positions matching TRBD2. The CDR3 spans 16 residues. J lost 1 base, V lost 6 bases, and 5 bases had no gene match. Germline V gives CDR1 MNHEY, CDR2 SMNVEV (reference sequence). The CDR3 protein is CASRRLAGGSQETQYF. In DNA, the CDR3 is TGTGCCAGCAGGCGACTAGCGGGGGGCAGCCAAGAGACCCAGTACTTC.

This clonotype was recorded many times. V usage is TRBV7-6 and J usage is TRBJ2-7; maybe TRBD1 (6 bases). The CDR3 spans 13 residues. V shed 5 bases and J shed 6 bases, with 14 bases lying between them. CDR1 and CDR2 from the germline V gene are SGHVS and FNYEAQ. The CDR3 sequence: CASSLGTNREQYF. CDR3 DNA sequence: TGTGCCAGCAGCCTAGGGACAAATCGCGAGCAGTACTTC.

This clonotype was counted between two and nine times. V usage is TRBV27 and J usage is TRBJ1-6; 9 positions agree with TRBD1. Germline lookup yields CDR1 MNHEY and CDR2 SMNVEV (reference sequence). There are 15 residues in the CDR3. Trimming removed 6 bases from V and 7 bases from J; junction bases left unmatched: 7. The CDR3 DNA reads TGTGCCAGCAGCCAGAAACAGGGGGCCAATTCACCCCTCCACTTT. Its translation: CASSQKQGANSPLHF.

This clonotype turned up a few times. The V gene is TRBV27, the J gene TRBJ2-1, with D unresolved. The CDR3 extends over 14 amino acids. Germline V CDR1 and CDR2: MNHEY, SMNVEV (reference sequence). Trimming pared 6 bases from V and 0 bases from J, leaving 9 bases between. The DNA of the CDR3 is TGTGCCAGCAGGACATTCTACTCCTACAATGAGCAGTTCTTC. Its protein is CASRTFYSYNEQFF.

There are a few counts of this clonotype. The genes are TRBV10-3 and TRBJ1-5; possibly TRBD1 for D (6 bases). The V gene's germline CDR1 is ENHRY and CDR2 SYGVKD. The CDR3 is 16 amino acids. Trimming cost V 3 bases and J 0 bases, with 12 bases left between them. CDR3 region: CAISDQGHLSNQPQHF. Here the CDR3 DNA reads TGTGCCATCAGTGATCAGGGACACCTTAGCAATCAGCCCCAGCATTTT.

The chain has TRBV6-6 and TRBJ1-5; 8 bases match TRBD1. This CDR3 spans 14 amino acids. Germline lookup yields CDR1 MNHNY and CDR2 SVGAGI (reference sequence). The J segment lost 2 bases and the V segment lost 6 bases, leaving 3 bases of the junction unmatched. The DNA of the CDR3 is TGTGCCAGCAGCCAGGGGGCTGGCAATCAGCCCCAGCATTTT. Its translation is CASSQGAGNQPQHF.

This clonotype was counted a few times. One end of the junction varies from germline; a read error may be responsible. This chain joins TRBV5-4 and TRBJ2-3, with TRBD2 identical over 9 bases. The length of the CDR3 is 16 residues. Germline CDR1 reads SGHNT; CDR2 reads YYREEE (reference sequence). CDR3 protein: CASSPGSGGRTDTQYF. CDR3 DNA: TGTGCCAGCAGTCCGGGCAGCGGGGGGCGCACGGATACGCAGTATTTT.

The sample holds many counts of this clonotype. V is TRBV12-3 or TRBV12-4 and J is TRBJ2-5, with a possible D match to TRBD2 (5 bases). The V end lost 3 bases, the J end lost 7 bases, and 12 bases lay between the germline ends. This CDR3 region has 13 residues. The CDR3 spells CASSFPGIRTQYF. Written as DNA, the CDR3 is TGTGCCAGCAGTTTCCCCGGGATCAGGACCCAGTACTTC.

The chain uses TRBV6-5 and TRBJ2-7; perhaps TRBD2 as D (6 bases). Trimming shortened V by 0 bases and J by 2 bases, and 8 bases separated the two germline ends. The CDR3 is made up of 14 amino acids. In germline, CDR1 is MNHEY, CDR2 SVGAGI. In DNA form, the CDR3 reads TGTGCCAGCAGTTACTCGTCGGGGGCCTACGAGCAGTACTTC. This gives the protein CASSYSSGAYEQYF.